The source of this T cell receptor beta chain is a study of T-cell reconstitution after alpha-beta-depleted transplantation in children. The study, taken as a whole, reports: Reportedly, alpha-beta T cells present about two months post-transplant originated from several hundred expanded clones of graft origin.

During its preparation, the TCRbeta library received unique molecular identifiers. Each CDR3 protein gets one entry after TCRdb re-called the PCR reads with MiXCR. Of around 960,000 distinct CDR3 sequences in the sample, about 29% were seen once. J lost 4 bases, V lost 0 bases, and 4 bases had no gene match. Per germline, CDR1 MNHEY and CDR2 SMNVEV (reference sequence). This CDR3 region has 15 residues. Worth noting for this clonotype: Its antigen is as yet unknown.

The V gene is TRBV27, the J gene TRBJ2-7, with 9 bases lining up with TRBD2. The receptor comes from a boy younger than two who had a stem cell transplant for SCID, so the T cells may come from the graft donor. The sample consisted of PBMCs, mostly from graft donor cells, taken 360 days after TCRalphabeta/CD19-depleted stem cell transplant. CDR3 bases: TGTGCCAGCAGTTTATCACGTAGCGGGGGATACGAGCAGTACTTC. Its translation: CASSLSRSGGYEQYF.